Here is one TCR beta chain with its context. This entry is derived from a study of blood T cell repertoires in COVID-19. The wider study: The United States, Italy and Spain supplied acute and convalescent COVID-19 samples. T cells, B-cell-depleted T cells, or PBMCs provided the cDNA or gDNA that served as material.

Germline CDR1 SGHAT, CDR2 FQNNGV. The CDR3 runs to 18 residues. The J segment lost 4 bases and the V segment lost 1 base, leaving 12 bases of the junction unmatched. How the authors handled the data: The assay estimated nucleated cells by amplifying reference gene primers. This table comes from immunoSEQ multiplex PCR, and its TCRdb copy is limited to in-frame clones, with some not included. V and J calls and clone size follow that table, whereas D and trimming were derived from the DNA. This sample has around 230,000 clones, with 86% found just once. V usage is TRBV11-2 and J usage is TRBJ2-1; 8 bases map to TRBD2. The clonotype comes from a young man who had recovered from COVID-19. The material sequenced was peripheral blood. The DNA of the CDR3 is TGTGCCAGCAGCTTAGTAGTAGCGGGGCGTCAATTTTACAATGAGCAGTTCTTC. Its translation is CASSLVVAGRQFYNEQFF.